This T cell receptor (beta chain) was captured by sequencing in a study of Ad26.COV2.S vaccination and SARS-CoV-2 variants. Study results and caveats: Estimates derived from TCR breadth and depth analyses may have underestimated total T cell responses.

As to this clone: Its antigen is unknown.

TCRdb's copy holds only in-frame clones and misses some; the assay was immunoSEQ multiplex PCR. The sample shows 180,000 or so clones, around 85% of them seen only once. The source is a human donor who had recovered from COVID-19. Sample: peripheral blood, taken after recovery from COVID-19.

CDR3 loop: CASSLAGRSNQPQHF. The CDR3 DNA is TGCGCCAGCAGCTTGGCTGGAAGAAGCAATCAGCCCCAGCATTTT. The chain uses TRBV5-1 and TRBJ1-5; D remains unclear. Germline V gene sequence: CDR1 SGHRS, CDR2 YFSETQ. The CDR3 sequence is 15 residues long. V gave up 0 bases and J gave up 1 base, with 8 bases separating them.